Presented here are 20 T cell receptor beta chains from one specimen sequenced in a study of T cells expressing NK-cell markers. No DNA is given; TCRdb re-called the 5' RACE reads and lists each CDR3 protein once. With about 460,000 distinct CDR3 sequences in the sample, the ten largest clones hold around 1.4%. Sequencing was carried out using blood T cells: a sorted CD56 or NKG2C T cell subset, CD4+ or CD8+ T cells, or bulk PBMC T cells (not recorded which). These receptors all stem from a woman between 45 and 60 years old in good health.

Here the CDR3 reads CASSHGTGVFGQFF. The V and J genes are TRBV14 and TRBJ2-1; TCRdb designates TRBD1, a call that cannot be tested without DNA. Germline V gene data show CDR1 as SGHDN and CDR2 as FVKESK. The CDR3 is 14 residues long.

CDR3 amino acids: CASSFAGRESPLHF. The chain has TRBV12-3 or TRBV12-4 and TRBJ1-6. The CDR3 has 14 residues.

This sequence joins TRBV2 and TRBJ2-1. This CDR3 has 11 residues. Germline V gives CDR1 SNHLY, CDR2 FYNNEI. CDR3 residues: CASRVGNEQFF.

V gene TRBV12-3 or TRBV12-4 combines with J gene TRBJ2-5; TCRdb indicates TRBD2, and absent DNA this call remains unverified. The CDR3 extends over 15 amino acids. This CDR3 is CASSRGLAEGETQYF.

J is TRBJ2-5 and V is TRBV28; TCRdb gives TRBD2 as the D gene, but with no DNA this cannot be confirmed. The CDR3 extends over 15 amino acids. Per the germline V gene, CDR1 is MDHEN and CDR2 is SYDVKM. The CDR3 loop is CASSRSGSFRETQYF.

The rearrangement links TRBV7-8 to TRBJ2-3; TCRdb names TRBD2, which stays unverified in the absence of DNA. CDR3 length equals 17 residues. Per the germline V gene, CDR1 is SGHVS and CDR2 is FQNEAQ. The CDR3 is CASSLARWTSAADTQYF.

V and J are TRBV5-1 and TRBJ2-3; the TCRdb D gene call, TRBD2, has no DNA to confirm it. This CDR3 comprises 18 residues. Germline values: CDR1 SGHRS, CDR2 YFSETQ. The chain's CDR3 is CASSLGRGTHRIRDTQYF.

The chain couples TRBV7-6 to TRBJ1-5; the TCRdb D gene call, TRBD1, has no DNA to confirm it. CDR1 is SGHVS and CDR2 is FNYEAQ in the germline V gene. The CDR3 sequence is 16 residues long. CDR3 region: CASSATGTGNNQPQHF.

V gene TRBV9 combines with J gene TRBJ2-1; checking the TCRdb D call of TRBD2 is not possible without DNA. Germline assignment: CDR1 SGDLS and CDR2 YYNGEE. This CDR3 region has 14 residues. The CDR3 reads CASSVNLAGNEQFF.

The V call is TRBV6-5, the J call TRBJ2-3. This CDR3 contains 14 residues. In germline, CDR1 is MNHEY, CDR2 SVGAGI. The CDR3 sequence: CASSYSGSPDTQYF.

The CDR3: CASSYSHASRRTGELFF. The chain uses TRBV6-5 and TRBJ2-2. In germline, CDR1 is MNHEY, CDR2 SVGAGI. This CDR3 is built from 17 residues.

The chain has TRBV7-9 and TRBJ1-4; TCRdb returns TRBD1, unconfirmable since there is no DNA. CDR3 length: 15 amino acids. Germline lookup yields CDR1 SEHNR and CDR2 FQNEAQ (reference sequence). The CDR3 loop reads CASSSGGGAYEKLFF.

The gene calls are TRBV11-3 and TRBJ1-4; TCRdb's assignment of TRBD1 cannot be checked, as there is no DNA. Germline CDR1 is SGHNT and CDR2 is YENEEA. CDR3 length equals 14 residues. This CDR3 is CASSLDRTEEKLFF.

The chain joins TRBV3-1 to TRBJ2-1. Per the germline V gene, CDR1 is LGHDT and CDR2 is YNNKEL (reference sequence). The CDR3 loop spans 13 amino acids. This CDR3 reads CASSQIEVAERFF.

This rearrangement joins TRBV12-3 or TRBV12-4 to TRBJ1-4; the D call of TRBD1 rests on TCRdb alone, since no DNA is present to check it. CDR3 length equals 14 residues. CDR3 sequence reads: CASNHRAAEEKLFF.

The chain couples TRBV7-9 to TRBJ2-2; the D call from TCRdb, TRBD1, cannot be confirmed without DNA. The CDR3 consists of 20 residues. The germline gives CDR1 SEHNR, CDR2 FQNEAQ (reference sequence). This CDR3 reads CASSLAVRVAGARNTGELFF.

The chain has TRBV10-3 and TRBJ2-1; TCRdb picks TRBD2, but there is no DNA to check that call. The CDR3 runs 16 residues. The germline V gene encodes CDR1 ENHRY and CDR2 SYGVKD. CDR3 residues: CAISESGAVHFNEQFF.

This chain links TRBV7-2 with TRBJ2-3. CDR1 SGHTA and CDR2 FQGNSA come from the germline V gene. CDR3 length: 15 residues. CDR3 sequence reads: CASSLARAGTDTQYF.

CDR3 sequence reads: CASSPTGAGTLKSYNEQFF. The chain has TRBV5-1 and TRBJ2-1; TCRdb selects TRBD1, and the lack of DNA leaves this call unchecked. Germline-derived CDR1 and CDR2 are SGHRS and YFSETQ. The length of the CDR3 is 19 residues.

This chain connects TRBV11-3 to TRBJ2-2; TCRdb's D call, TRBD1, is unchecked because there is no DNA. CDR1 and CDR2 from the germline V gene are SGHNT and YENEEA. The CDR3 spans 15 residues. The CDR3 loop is CASSLTGQVSGELFF.